This entry describes one T cell receptor (beta chain). Memory CD4+ cells were defined as CD4+CD45RO+CD25-. TCRdb independently ran MiXCR on the 5' RACE reads; one entry per CDR3 protein. The repertoire holds roughly 5,300 distinct CDR3 sequences, with roughly a third as singletons. The sequence came from a female donor with breast cancer. The sequencing input was memory CD4+ T cells sorted from blood. Regarding subset: memory CD4+ T cells, CD4+CD45RO+CD25-.

The CDR3 sequence: CASSEGAGDTQYF. Here the CDR3 DNA reads TGTGCCAGCAGCGAGGGGGCTGGAGATACGCAGTATTTT. This chain connects TRBV2 to TRBJ2-3, with TRBD1 matching 7 bases. J gave up 5 bases and V 6 bases, and 5 bases lay outside the gene matches. Germline V gives CDR1 SNHLY, CDR2 FYNNEI. This CDR3 is built from 13 residues.